This is a list of T cell receptor beta chains from one sample in a study of high-grade serous ovarian cancer treatment subgroups. Repertoires were generated with immunoSEQ multiplex PCR, while TCRdb's copy carries only in-frame clones and drops some. The data show roughly 1,500 clones, with 60% to 80% seen just once and around 6.8% held by the top ten. Sequenced sample: tumor tissue. These receptors all stem from a human donor with high-grade serous ovarian cancer. Both conserved end residues are part of each CDR3. Fields, in order: CDR3 length, J gene, D gene, V gene, CDR3 protein. D genes are given only for firm matches.

13 | TRBJ1-2 | NA | TRBV28 | CASSLLGSYGYTF
13 | TRBJ1-5 | NA | TRBV29-1 | CSVTGRLDQPQHF
14 | TRBJ2-7 | TRBD1 | TRBV6-5 | CASSPRQGAYEQYF
13 | TRBJ2-5 | NA | TRBV19 | CASSLRDQETQYF
13 | TRBJ1-5 | NA | TRBV7-3 | CASSRDVGQPQHF
15 | TRBJ2-3 | TRBD1 | TRBV6-1 | CASSQGTGGADTQYF
16 | TRBJ2-3 | NA | TRBV7-3 | CASSREADPFTDTQYF
15 | TRBJ1-2 | NA | TRBV4-2 | CASSQVVLESYGYTF
11 | TRBJ2-1 | NA | TRBV7-6 | CASSYNNEQFF
17 | TRBJ1-4 | NA | TRBV7-2 | CASSLNRVQGGGEKLFF
13 | TRBJ2-2 | NA | TRBV2 | CASRGLNTGELFF
14 | TRBJ1-1 | TRBD1 | TRBV6-5 | CASRPRGLNTEAFF
15 | TRBJ2-2 | NA | TRBV7-2 | CASSHLFRGTGELFF
14 | TRBJ2-7 | NA | TRBV19 | CASSPGGGPYEQYF
13 | TRBJ2-3 | NA | TRBV7-7 | CASSPQVTDTQYF
13 | TRBJ1-1 | NA | TRBV18 | CASSPDVRTEAFF
17 | TRBJ2-6 | TRBD1 | TRBV4-3 | CASSQDGDSSGANVLTF